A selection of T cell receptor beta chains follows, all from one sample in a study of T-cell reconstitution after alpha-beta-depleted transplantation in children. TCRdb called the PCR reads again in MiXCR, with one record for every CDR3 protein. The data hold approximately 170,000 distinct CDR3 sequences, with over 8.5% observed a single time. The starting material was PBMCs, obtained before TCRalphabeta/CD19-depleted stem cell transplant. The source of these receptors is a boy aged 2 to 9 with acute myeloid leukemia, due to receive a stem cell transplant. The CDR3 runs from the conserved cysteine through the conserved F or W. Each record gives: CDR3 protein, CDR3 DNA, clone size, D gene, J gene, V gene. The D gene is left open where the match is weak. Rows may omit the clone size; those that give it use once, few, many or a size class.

CDR3 protein: CASSQLGLPYGYTF
CDR3 DNA: TGTGCCAGCAGTCAATTGGGACTGCCCTATGGCTACACCTTC
clone size: few
D gene: .
J gene: TRBJ1-2
V gene: TRBV12-3/TRBV12-4

CDR3 protein: CASSLGGSVAGPQHF
CDR3 DNA: TGTGCCAGCAGCTTAGGAGGGTCGGTCGCCGGGCCCCAGCATTTT
clone size: many
D gene: .
J gene: TRBJ1-5
V gene: TRBV7-9

CDR3 protein: CASKLLSESTEAFF
CDR3 DNA: TGTGCCAGTAAACTACTCTCAGAGAGCACTGAAGCTTTCTTT
clone size: many
D gene: .
J gene: TRBJ1-1
V gene: TRBV7-9

CDR3 protein: CSASRDARGRGELFF
CDR3 DNA: TGCAGTGCTAGTAGGGACGCAAGAGGACGCGGGGAGCTGTTTTTT
clone size: many
D gene: .
J gene: TRBJ2-2
V gene: TRBV20-1

CDR3 protein: CAWSPRLAGRQETQYF
CDR3 DNA: TGTGCCTGGAGTCCCCGACTAGCGGGGCGCCAAGAGACCCAGTACTTC
clone size: once
D gene: TRBD2
J gene: TRBJ2-5
V gene: TRBV30

CDR3 protein: CASSQSSGNEQFF
CDR3 DNA: TGTGCCAGCAGCCAATCTAGCGGAAATGAGCAGTTCTTC
clone size: many
D gene: TRBD2
J gene: TRBJ2-1
V gene: TRBV3-1

CDR3 protein: CASSLGLARAGTLGETQYF
CDR3 DNA: TGTGCCAGCAGCTTGGGGCTAGCCCGAGCTGGGACCTTGGGAGAGACCCAGTACTTC
clone size: many
D gene: .
J gene: TRBJ2-5
V gene: TRBV5-6

CDR3 protein: CASSSGSSVSFDEQFF
CDR3 DNA: TGTGCCAGCAGTTCCGGAAGTAGTGTTTCCTTCGATGAGCAGTTCTTC
clone size: many
D gene: .
J gene: TRBJ2-1
V gene: TRBV27

CDR3 protein: CASSLGTGAGNTIYF
CDR3 DNA: TGTGCCAGCAGCCTCGGGACTGGAGCAGGAAACACCATATATTTT
clone size: many
D gene: .
J gene: TRBJ1-3
V gene: TRBV7-6

CDR3 protein: CASSGTGRYEQYF
CDR3 DNA: TGTGCCAGCAGTGGGACGGGACGCTACGAGCAGTACTTC
clone size: many
D gene: .
J gene: TRBJ2-7
V gene: TRBV6-2/TRBV6-3

CDR3 protein: CACSVGSGYPF
CDR3 DNA: TGTGCCTGCAGTGTGGGATCCGGCTACCCCTTC
clone size: .
D gene: .
J gene: TRBJ1-2
V gene: TRBV30

CDR3 protein: CSVGQAYNEQFF
CDR3 DNA: TGCAGCGTTGGACAGGCCTACAATGAGCAGTTCTTC
clone size: many
D gene: .
J gene: TRBJ2-1
V gene: TRBV29-1

CDR3 protein: CASAPTSGRPEQFF
CDR3 DNA: TGTGCCTCCGCCCCGACTAGCGGGAGACCTGAGCAGTTCTTC
clone size: many
D gene: TRBD2
J gene: TRBJ2-1
V gene: TRBV28

CDR3 protein: CASSLDYGTTQETQYF
CDR3 DNA: TGTGCCAGCAGCTTAGACTACGGGACTACGCAAGAGACCCAGTACTTC
clone size: many
D gene: TRBD2
J gene: TRBJ2-5
V gene: TRBV11-1

CDR3 protein: CASSSRLAGDHTQYF
CDR3 DNA: TGTGCCAGCAGTTCGCGACTAGCGGGGGATCATACGCAGTATTTT
clone size: few
D gene: TRBD2
J gene: TRBJ2-3
V gene: TRBV12-3/TRBV12-4

CDR3 protein: CASSQGNTGELFF
CDR3 DNA: TGTGCCAGCAGCCAGGGGAACACCGGGGAGCTGTTTTTT
clone size: many
D gene: .
J gene: TRBJ2-2
V gene: TRBV7-9

CDR3 protein: CASKGGGNTEAFF
CDR3 DNA: TGCGCCAGCAAGGGCGGTGGGAACACTGAAGCTTTCTTT
clone size: many
D gene: .
J gene: TRBJ1-1
V gene: TRBV5-1

CDR3 protein: CSARETGGTEAFF
CDR3 DNA: TGCAGTGCTAGAGAAACAGGGGGCACTGAAGCTTTCTTT
clone size: many
D gene: TRBD1
J gene: TRBJ1-1
V gene: TRBV20-1

CDR3 protein: CSGGGIQPQHF
CDR3 DNA: TGCAGCGGTGGGGGCATTCAGCCCCAGCATTTT
clone size: few
D gene: .
J gene: TRBJ1-5
V gene: TRBV29-1

CDR3 protein: CSASPQGGNTEAFF
CDR3 DNA: TGCAGTGCTAGCCCGCAGGGGGGGAACACTGAAGCTTTCTTT
clone size: many
D gene: TRBD1
J gene: TRBJ1-1
V gene: TRBV20-1

CDR3 protein: CSARANQVDRGRSGANVLTF
CDR3 DNA: TGCAGTGCTAGAGCCAACCAAGTAGACAGGGGACGCTCTGGGGCCAACGTCCTGACTTTC
clone size: few
D gene: TRBD1
J gene: TRBJ2-6
V gene: TRBV20-1

CDR3 protein: CASSGGRMQETQYF
CDR3 DNA: TGTGCCAGCAGCGGGGGACGGATGCAAGAGACCCAGTACTTC
clone size: many
D gene: .
J gene: TRBJ2-5
V gene: TRBV5-4

CDR3 protein: CSASASSEHEQFF
CDR3 DNA: TGCAGTGCTAGCGCCTCTAGCGAACATGAGCAGTTCTTC
clone size: many
D gene: .
J gene: TRBJ2-1
V gene: TRBV20-1

CDR3 protein: CASSYSRQEDLWDSPLHF
CDR3 DNA: TGTGCCAGCAGTTACTCGCGACAGGAAGACCTATGGGATTCACCCCTCCACTTT
clone size: many
D gene: .
J gene: TRBJ1-6
V gene: TRBV6-5

CDR3 protein: CSATRTGKGSEAFF
CDR3 DNA: TGCAGTGCAACTCGGACAGGGAAGGGCTCTGAAGCTTTCTTT
clone size: many
D gene: TRBD1
J gene: TRBJ1-1
V gene: TRBV20-1

CDR3 protein: CASSLGVGQGNRYTF
CDR3 DNA: TGTGCCAGCAGTTTAGGTGTGGGACAGGGTAACCGCTACACCTTC
clone size: many
D gene: TRBD1
J gene: TRBJ1-2
V gene: TRBV12-3/TRBV12-4

CDR3 protein: CAWEVGTEAFF
CDR3 DNA: TGTGCCTGGGAGGTTGGCACTGAAGCTTTCTTT
clone size: many
D gene: .
J gene: TRBJ1-1
V gene: TRBV30

CDR3 protein: CASQQGAGELFF
CDR3 DNA: TGTGCCAGCCAACAGGGGGCCGGGGAGCTGTTTTTT
clone size: many
D gene: TRBD1
J gene: TRBJ2-2
V gene: TRBV10-3

CDR3 protein: CSARDWAGSSLSGNTIYF
CDR3 DNA: TGCAGTGCTAGAGATTGGGCAGGGTCCTCACTCTCTGGAAACACCATATATTTT
clone size: many
D gene: .
J gene: TRBJ1-3
V gene: TRBV20-1

CDR3 protein: CASSNQGASYGYTF
CDR3 DNA: TGTGCCAGTAGTAATCAGGGGGCATCGTATGGCTACACCTTC
clone size: few
D gene: TRBD1
J gene: TRBJ1-2
V gene: TRBV19

CDR3 protein: CASSLRDGSYEQYF
CDR3 DNA: TGTGCCAGCAGCTTGCGGGACGGATCCTACGAGCAGTACTTC
clone size: many
D gene: .
J gene: TRBJ2-7
V gene: TRBV5-6

CDR3 protein: CASSQQGLAPYEQFF
CDR3 DNA: TGTGCCAGCAGCCAACAGGGACTAGCGCCTTATGAGCAGTTCTTC
clone size: many
D gene: TRBD2
J gene: TRBJ2-1
V gene: TRBV12-3/TRBV12-4

CDR3 protein: CASSFKARSYNEQFF
CDR3 DNA: TGTGCCAGCAGCTTCAAAGCTCGGTCCTACAATGAGCAGTTCTTC
clone size: many
D gene: .
J gene: TRBJ2-1
V gene: TRBV5-6

CDR3 protein: CASTPGDSRYGYTF
CDR3 DNA: TGTGCCAGCACCCCCGGGGACAGTCGCTATGGCTACACCTTC
clone size: many
D gene: TRBD1
J gene: TRBJ1-2
V gene: TRBV12-3/TRBV12-4

CDR3 protein: CASSLGTAVNTEAFF
CDR3 DNA: TGCGCCAGCAGCTTGGGGACAGCTGTGAACACTGAAGCTTTCTTT
clone size: many
D gene: .
J gene: TRBJ1-1
V gene: TRBV5-1

CDR3 protein: CASSFRTSDYNEQFF
CDR3 DNA: TGTGCCAGCAGTTTTAGGACTAGCGACTACAATGAGCAGTTCTTC
clone size: many
D gene: TRBD2
J gene: TRBJ2-1
V gene: TRBV28

CDR3 protein: CASRLLGMAPSGANVLTF
CDR3 DNA: TGTGCCAGCAGACTACTTGGGATGGCCCCCTCTGGGGCCAACGTCCTGACTTTC
clone size: few
D gene: .
J gene: TRBJ2-6
V gene: TRBV12-3/TRBV12-4